This TCR beta chain originates from a study of identifying expanded T cells in peripheral blood. Study-level findings and limits: Differentially abundant clones: about 1.1 between replicates, 16.4 at about 13 days, 19 at four. Variance in clone template counts between roughly two-week samples significantly increased with total template count across all healthy donors.

Healthy donors had no documented immune events, such as infections, while sampled. The CDR3 has 15 residues. Germline V gene sequence: CDR1 LGHNA, CDR2 YSLEER. V lost 4 bases to trimming and J lost 2 bases; unmatched junction nucleotides: 1. On this clone: Its specificity is not known.

TCRdb keeps only in-frame clones here, not all; method: immunoSEQ multiplex PCR. The sample lists under 95,000 clones, 70% to 90% occurring once. This chain links TRBV4-3 with TRBJ1-3, with 11 positions matching TRBD1. This TCR came from a person aged 18 to 75 in good health. Sequenced input: blood. The CDR3 spells CASSPGQGAGNTIYF. In DNA form, the CDR3 reads TGCGCCAGCAGCCCGGGACAGGGGGCTGGAAACACCATATATTTT.